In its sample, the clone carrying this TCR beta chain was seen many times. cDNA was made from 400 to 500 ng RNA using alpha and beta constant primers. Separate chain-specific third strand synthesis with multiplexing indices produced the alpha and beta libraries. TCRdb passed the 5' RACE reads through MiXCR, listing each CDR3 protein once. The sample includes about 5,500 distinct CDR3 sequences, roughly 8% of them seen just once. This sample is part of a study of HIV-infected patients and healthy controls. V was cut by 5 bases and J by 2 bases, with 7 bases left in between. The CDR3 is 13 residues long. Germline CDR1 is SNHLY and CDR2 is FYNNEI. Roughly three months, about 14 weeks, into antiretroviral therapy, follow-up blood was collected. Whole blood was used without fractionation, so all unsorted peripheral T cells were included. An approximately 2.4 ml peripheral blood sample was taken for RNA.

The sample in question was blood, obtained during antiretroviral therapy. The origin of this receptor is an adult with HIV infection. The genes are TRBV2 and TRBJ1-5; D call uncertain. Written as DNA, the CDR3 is TGTGCCAGCAGTAGGGCGGGCAATCAGCCCCAGCATTTT. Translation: CASSRAGNQPQHF.